One sample yielded the 30 T cell receptor beta chains listed below, sequenced in a study of blood T cell repertoires in COVID-19. Assay: immunoSEQ multiplex PCR; the TCRdb copy retains only in-frame clones and omits some. The repertoire has around 64,000 clones, more than 75% of them found once; the top ten carry roughly 12%. Sequenced sample: peripheral blood. The receptors stem from a human donor in a cohort sampled during active COVID-19.

V and J are TRBV15 and TRBJ2-7, with TRBD1 matching over 9 bases. CDR1 and CDR2 from the germline V gene are LNHNV and YYDKDF (reference sequence). The V gene end was trimmed by 0 bases and the J gene end by 5 bases; junction bases not matched to a gene: 2. This CDR3 has 14 residues. The CDR3, as DNA: TGTGCCACCAGCAGAGACGGACAGGGGAACGAGCAGTACTTC. As protein: CATSRDGQGNEQYF.

The rearrangement links TRBV19 to TRBJ2-5; TRBD1 matches 7 bases. J gave up 2 bases and V 1 base, and 4 bases lay outside the gene matches. Per the germline V gene, CDR1 is LNHDA and CDR2 is SQIVND (reference sequence). The CDR3 loop spans 15 amino acids. In nucleotides, the CDR3 is TGTGCCAGTAGTATAGTAGGGACAGTACAAGAGACCCAGTACTTC. Amino acids: CASSIVGTVQETQYF.

The rearrangement uses TRBV7-2 and TRBJ2-1; D gene ambiguous. This CDR3 is 11 amino acids long. Germline CDR1 and CDR2: SGHTA and FQGNSA. V lost 2 bases and J 8 bases, leaving 4 bases between the germline ends. As DNA, the CDR3 is TGTGCCAGCAGCTTAACAGATGAGCAGTTCTTC. Translated, it gives CASSLTDEQFF. The full variable domain, rest sourced from reference TRBV7-2 and TRBJ2-1, is GAGVSQSPSNKVTEKGKDVELRCDPISGHTALYWYRQSLGQGLEFLIYFQGNSAPDKSGLPSDRFSAERTGGSVSTLTIQRTQQEDSAVYLCASSLTDEQFFGPGTRLTVL.

The chain carries TRBV24-1 and TRBJ2-7; 7 bases match TRBD1. The CDR3 length is 14 residues. The germline V gene has CDR1 KGHDR and CDR2 SFDVKD. The V and J ends lost 5 bases and 1 base, in that order; junction bases with no gene match: 4. The CDR3 DNA reads TGTGCCACCAGTGTGGGGACAGCTTCCTACGAGCAGTACTTC. It is translated as CATSVGTASYEQYF.

At least ten counts were recorded for this clone. The rearrangement uses TRBV3-1 (or the pseudogene TRBV3-2) and TRBJ2-6; D is possibly TRBD2 (5 bases). V lost 1 base, J lost 1 base, and 14 bases lay in between. The V gene's germline CDR1 is LGHDT and CDR2 YNNKEL (reference sequence). CDR3 length: 18 amino acids. The CDR3 is CASSQVQRSGSGANVLTF. For the CDR3, the DNA is TGTGCCAGCAGCCAAGTGCAAAGATCGGGGTCTGGGGCCAACGTCCTGACTTTC.

This rearrangement joins TRBV6-5 to TRBJ1-4; 8 nucleotides line up with TRBD1. The V gene end was trimmed by 5 bases and the J gene end by 5 bases; junction bases not matched to a gene: 4. Per the germline V gene, CDR1 is MNHEY and CDR2 is SVGAGI. CDR3 length: 14 amino acids. CDR3 residues: CASSRTGWNEKLFF. Written as DNA, the CDR3 is TGTGCCAGCAGTAGGACAGGGTGGAATGAAAAACTGTTTTTT.

The genes are TRBV4-1 and TRBJ1-5, with 7 bases matching TRBD1. V lost 2 bases to trimming and J lost 0 bases; unmatched junction nucleotides: 7. Germline V gene data show CDR1 as MGHRA and CDR2 as YSYEKL. The CDR3 is made up of 17 amino acids. CDR3 amino acids: CASSQSSTGNSNQPQHF. As DNA, the CDR3 is TGCGCCAGCAGCCAATCTTCGACAGGGAATAGCAATCAGCCCCAGCATTTT.

This clone was counted a single time. CDR3 in amino acids: CASSLEAGVGYTF. The CDR3 DNA sequence: TGTGCCAGCAGCTTGGAGGCAGGGGTAGGCTACACCTTC. The V and J genes are TRBV5-6 and TRBJ1-2; D might be TRBD1 (6 bases). Per germline, CDR1 SGHDT and CDR2 YYEEEE. This CDR3 has 13 residues. V shed 0 bases and J shed 8 bases, with 11 bases lying between them. Looking up the rest from reference TRBV5-6 and TRBJ1-2 gives the full variable domain: DAGVTQSPTHLIKTRGQQVTLRCSPKSGHDTVSWYQQALGQGPQFIFQYYEEEERQRGNFPDRFSGHQFPNYSSELNVNALLLGDSALYLCASSLEAGVGYTFGSGTRLTVV.

The V call is TRBV19, the J call TRBJ2-3; 10 nucleotides align to TRBD2. This CDR3 spans 18 amino acids. V lost 0 bases, J lost 2 bases, and 8 bases stayed unmatched. CDR1 and CDR2 from the germline V gene are LNHDA and SQIVND (reference sequence). CDR3 nucleotide sequence: TGTGCCAGTAGTATAGATCGAGTTAGCGGGGGGCTCACAGATACGCAGTATTTT. Encoded protein: CASSIDRVSGGLTDTQYF.

CDR3 sequence: CASSFMVGQGAEQFF. In DNA form, the CDR3 reads TGCGCCAGCAGCTTCATGGTGGGGCAGGGGGCCGAGCAGTTCTTC. The rearrangement links TRBV5-1 to TRBJ2-1; 8 nucleotides line up with TRBD1. The CDR3 runs to 15 residues. Germline CDR1 reads SGHRS; CDR2 reads YFSETQ. With V trimmed by 2 bases and J by 10 bases, 11 bases remained unmatched. Complete variable domain (other parts from reference TRBV5-1 and TRBJ2-1): KAGVTQTPRYLIKTRGQQVTLSCSPISGHRSVSWYQQTPGQGLQFLFEYFSETQRNKGNFPGRFSGRQFSNSRSEMNVSTLELGDSALYLCASSFMVGQGAEQFFGPGTRLTVL.

In DNA form, the CDR3 reads TGTGCCAGCAGCCCTCCGGGACTAGCCGTCGAGACCCAGTACTTC. It is translated as CASSPPGLAVETQYF. The chain couples TRBV7-8 to TRBJ2-5, with 9 positions matching TRBD2. From germline, CDR1 is SGHVS and CDR2 FQNEAQ. Trimming cost V 5 bases and J 5 bases; bases outside gene matches: 9. The CDR3 extends over 15 amino acids.

The chain is built from TRBV4-1 and TRBJ2-7, with 10 bases matching TRBD2. The length of the CDR3 is 18 residues. Trimming took 0 bases from V and 5 from J; bases not matched to a gene: 13. Germline loops: CDR1 MGHRA, CDR2 YSYEKL. The CDR3 reads CASSQDRSGGAGGHEQYV. In nucleotides, the CDR3 is TGCGCCAGCAGCCAAGATAGGAGCGGGGGGGCCGGTGGCCACGAGCAGTACGTC.

The genes are TRBV7-9 and TRBJ2-1; 10 bases agree with TRBD2. The ends lost 5 bases at V and 0 bases at J; junction bases unmatched: 4. Germline V gives CDR1 SEHNR, CDR2 FQNEAQ (reference sequence). The CDR3 covers 16 residues. Here the CDR3 reads CASSQAGGSSYNEQFF. The CDR3 DNA reads as TGTGCCAGCAGCCAAGCGGGGGGGAGCTCCTACAATGAGCAGTTCTTC.

The table lists this clone with a count of one. The chain carries TRBV13 and TRBJ2-7; 7 bases agree with TRBD2. With V trimmed by 3 bases and J by 6 bases, 11 bases remained unmatched. CDR1 and CDR2 (germline): PRHDT, FYEKMQ (reference sequence). The CDR3 runs 15 residues. The CDR3 reads CASSFRTGRVIEQYF. CDR3 nucleotide sequence: TGTGCCAGCAGCTTCAGAACGGGGAGGGTGATCGAGCAGTACTTC.

V and J are TRBV9 and TRBJ1-3, with TRBD1 matching over 12 bases. CDR3 size: 16 residues. With V trimmed by 0 bases and J by 5 bases, 3 bases remained unmatched. CDR1 is SGDLS and CDR2 is YYNGEE in the germline V gene. The CDR3 reads CASSVEGQGARNTIYF. For the CDR3, the DNA is TGTGCCAGCAGCGTAGAGGGACAGGGGGCTAGAAACACCATATATTTT.

J is TRBJ2-5 and V is TRBV19, with 7 bases fitting TRBD2. This CDR3 contains 15 residues. J gave up 5 bases and V 3 bases, and 9 bases lay outside the gene matches. Germline assignment: CDR1 LNHDA and CDR2 SQIVND (reference sequence). The CDR3 loop is CASSIPGSGGETQYF. The CDR3 region has the DNA TGTGCCAGTAGTATTCCAGGATCGGGAGGTGAGACCCAGTACTTC.

The sample holds one count of this clone. The J gene is TRBJ2-1, the V gene TRBV6-5; TRBD1 agrees at 7 bases. Looked up from germline, CDR1 is MNHEY and CDR2 is SVGAGI. The CDR3 is made up of 12 amino acids. The V and J ends lost 6 bases and 15 bases, in that order; junction bases with no gene match: 11. The CDR3, as DNA: TGTGCCAGCAGCCCCGGGGCAGGGGGTCTGTTCTTC. This sequence encodes CASSPGAGGLFF.

The chain couples TRBV7-6 to TRBJ1-3, with 7 bases lining up with TRBD1. The length of the CDR3 is 17 residues. CDR1 SGHVS and CDR2 FNYEAQ come from the germline V gene. The V segment lost 5 bases and the J segment 5 bases; nucleotides outside the gene matches: 15. CDR3 in DNA: TGTGCCAGCAGCCTCCCTCCCCTTTGGACAGGTCGAAACACCATATATTTT. It codes for CASSLPPLWTGRNTIYF.

CDR3 bases: TGTGCCAGCAGTACCCCCGAGGCTAGCACAGATACGCAGTATTTT. Residues: CASSTPEASTDTQYF. The J gene is TRBJ2-3, the V gene TRBV5-4; D not resolved. CDR1 and CDR2 (germline): SGHNT, YYREEE (reference sequence). Trimming removed 5 bases from V and 0 bases from J, with 13 bases in between. The CDR3 is made up of 15 amino acids.

The chain joins TRBV11-2 to TRBJ2-3; the D gene is possibly TRBD2 (6 bases). V lost 6 bases, J lost 0 bases, and 13 bases lay in between. Germline CDR1 and CDR2: SGHAT and FQNNGV. The CDR3 has 15 amino acids. The CDR3 DNA sequence: TGTGCCAGCAGTGTCATCGGGGGTAGCACAGATACGCAGTATTTT. Its protein is CASSVIGGSTDTQYF.

The chain carries TRBV5-1 and TRBJ2-1, with 7 bases aligning to TRBD2. Germline V lookup: CDR1 SGHRS, CDR2 YFSETQ. The CDR3 runs to 15 residues. Losses at the gene ends were 4 bases for V and 6 bases for J; bases not matched to a gene: 10. CDR3 sequence: CASSAARGVGNEQFF. The CDR3, as DNA: TGCGCCAGCAGCGCCGCCCGGGGGGTCGGCAATGAGCAGTTCTTC.

The V and J genes are TRBV5-1 and TRBJ1-6; TRBD1 matches 8 bases. The V gene's germline CDR1 is SGHRS and CDR2 YFSETQ. V lost 0 bases and J lost 6; bases outside the gene matches: 2. The CDR3 runs 15 residues. CDR3 DNA sequence: TGCGCCAGCAGCTTGGGGCAGGGGGCTAATTCACCCCTCCACTTT. Translation: CASSLGQGANSPLHF.

The chain uses TRBV5-4 and TRBJ2-5; 11 positions agree with TRBD2. The CDR3 is 16 amino acids. V gave up 4 bases and J gave up 1 base; unmatched junction bases: 6. Germline lookup yields CDR1 SGHNT and CDR2 YYREEE (reference sequence). The CDR3: CASSPTGTSGQETQYF. The CDR3 DNA is TGTGCCAGCAGCCCCACCGGGACTAGCGGCCAAGAGACCCAGTACTTC.

The rearrangement joins TRBV18 to TRBJ2-5, with 9 bases matching TRBD1. This CDR3 spans 16 amino acids. J lost 7 bases, V lost 4 bases, and 13 bases had no gene match. Per germline, CDR1 KGHSH and CDR2 LQKENI. CDR3: CASSLQGQGALVTQYF. The CDR3 nucleotides are TGTGCCAGCTCACTACAGGGACAGGGAGCATTAGTGACCCAGTACTTC. Drawing the rest from reference TRBV18 and TRBJ2-5, the complete variable domain is NAGVMQNPRHLVRRRGQEARLRCSPMKGHSHVYWYRQLPEEGLKFMVYLQKENIIDESGMPKERFSAEFPKEGPSILRIQQVVRGDSAAYFCASSLQGQGALVTQYFGPGTRLLVL.

The CDR3 loop reads CASSRDITYEQYF. CDR3 DNA sequence: TGTGCCAGCAGCCGGGACATCACCTACGAGCAGTACTTC. The gene calls are TRBV11-2 and TRBJ2-7, with a weak D call TRBD1 (6 bases). The CDR3 is made up of 13 amino acids. Germline CDR1 is SGHAT and CDR2 is FQNNGV. Trimming removed 5 bases from V and 2 bases from J, with 10 bases in between.

This clone has more than one count but fewer than ten. The DNA for the CDR3 is TGTGCCAGCAGCCAAGGCTTATTCCACCGGGGATCAACTAATGAAAAACTGTTTTTT. Its translation is CASSQGLFHRGSTNEKLFF. This chain joins TRBV3-1 (or the pseudogene TRBV3-2) and TRBJ1-4; no clear D gene. The germline gives CDR1 LGHDT, CDR2 YNNKEL (reference sequence). Trimming took off 1 base at V and 0 bases at J, with 18 bases between the two ends. The CDR3 spans 19 residues.

V is TRBV13 and J is TRBJ2-5; 8 bases agree with TRBD1. The CDR3 spans 14 residues. V lost 8 bases to trimming and J lost 5 bases; unmatched junction nucleotides: 10. Germline V gene data show CDR1 as PRHDT and CDR2 as FYEKMQ (reference sequence). The CDR3 DNA reads TGTGCCAGCGTAGACAGGGGTGGGCGTGAGACCCAGTACTTC. Amino acid sequence: CASVDRGGRETQYF. Full variable domain (remainder filled in from reference TRBV13 and TRBJ2-5): AAGVIQSPRHLIKEKRETATLKCYPIPRHDTVYWYQQGPGQDPQFLISFYEKMQSDKGSIPDRFSAQQFSDYHSELNMSSLELGDSALYFCASVDRGGRETQYFGPGTRLLVL.

The chain recombines TRBV29-1 with TRBJ2-7; D is unclear. V lost 7 bases and J lost 0, with 7 bases in between. The CDR3 length is 11 residues. From germline, CDR1 is SQVTM and CDR2 ANQGSEA. The CDR3 DNA reads as TGCAGCGGCGAGGACTCCTACGAGCAGTACTTC. It specifies CSGEDSYEQYF.

V and J are TRBV6-5 and TRBJ1-4; weak D call: TRBD1 (5 bases). This CDR3 comprises 15 residues. The germline gives CDR1 MNHEY, CDR2 SVGAGI. The V end lost 4 bases, the J end lost 5 bases, and 14 bases lay between the germline ends. CDR3 bases: TGTGCCAGCAGTTGGACCCTTGGGGGGAATGAAAAACTGTTTTTT. Its translation is CASSWTLGGNEKLFF.

The V call is TRBV7-8, the J call TRBJ1-2, with 7 bases identical to TRBD1. Germline V CDR1 and CDR2: SGHVS, FQNEAQ. The CDR3 runs to 13 residues. V gave up 1 base and J gave up 10 bases; unmatched junction bases: 6. CDR3 residues: CASSLVPDRPYTF. DNA of the CDR3: TGTGCCAGCAGCTTAGTTCCGGACAGGCCCTACACCTTC.